These 10 T cell receptor beta chains originate from one sample sequenced in a study of blood T cell repertoires in COVID-19. Data came from immunoSEQ multiplex PCR; TCRdb stores just in-frame clones and leaves some out. The sample lists 350,000 to 450,000 clones; roughly 85% were seen once. The sequencing input was peripheral blood. The receptor source for this set is a woman under 30 with acute or convalescent COVID-19.

This clone was observed a few times. This chain uses TRBV10-3 with TRBJ1-2; TRBD1 aligns across 8 bases. The junction had 6 bases not matched to a gene; V was cut back by 4 bases and J by 8 bases. The CDR3 sequence is 13 residues long. The germline V gene encodes CDR1 ENHRY and CDR2 SYGVKD. CDR3 in DNA: TGTGCCATCAGTGTTACAGGGGGAGAAGGCTACACCTTC. Protein: CAISVTGGEGYTF.

The chain joins TRBV29-1 to TRBJ1-2; possibly TRBD1 for D (6 bases). The ends were cut back, 7 bases at V and 8 bases at J, with 20 bases in the middle. The CDR3 has 13 amino acids. Per germline, CDR1 SQVTM and CDR2 ANQGSEA. For the CDR3, the DNA is TGCAGCGACTCGATGGGACAACCGGAAGGCTACACCTTC. Translation gives CSDSMGQPEGYTF.

V usage is TRBV5-1 and J usage is TRBJ1-2, with TRBD1 identical over 9 bases. The length of the CDR3 is 14 residues. The germline gives CDR1 SGHRS, CDR2 YFSETQ. V was clipped by 4 bases and J by 8 bases; unmatched bases: 9. The CDR3 nucleotides are TGCGCCAGCAGCGACGAAGGACAGGGGAAGGGCTACACCTTC. It specifies CASSDEGQGKGYTF.

CDR3 sequence (DNA): TGTGCCAGCAGCAAAGATAGCTCTTGGGACAGGGGGTTGCTCGAAGATACGCAGTATTTT. Translated: CASSKDSSWDRGLLEDTQYF. The V gene is TRBV21-1, the J gene TRBJ2-3; the DNA was not used to check the table's D call, TRBD1. TRBV21-1 has pseudogene status. The CDR3 is 20 amino acids.

The V and J genes are TRBV19 and TRBJ1-5; D uncertain. This CDR3 is built from 14 residues. Germline loops: CDR1 LNHDA, CDR2 SQIVND (reference sequence). V lost 4 bases and J lost 2, with 9 bases in between. CDR3 DNA: TGTGCCAGTAGTAAATATGAGGGCAATCAGCCCCAGCATTTT. This gives the protein CASSKYEGNQPQHF.

This chain links TRBV6-1 with TRBJ1-5; TRBD1 matches at 8 bases. The CDR3 is made up of 13 amino acids. V lost 1 base to trimming and J lost 9 bases; unmatched junction nucleotides: 2. The germline V gene encodes CDR1 MNHNS and CDR2 SASEGT. The CDR3, as DNA: TGTGCCAGCAGTGAAGGGGGACAGGTGCCCCAGCATTTT. Amino acid sequence: CASSEGGQVPQHF.

The chain recombines TRBV28 with TRBJ2-5; 8 positions match TRBD1. V gave up 2 bases and J gave up 4 bases; unmatched junction bases: 9. This CDR3 comprises 16 residues. The V gene's germline CDR1 is MDHEN and CDR2 SYDVKM. The CDR3 region is CASSLPGGVSGETQYF. The CDR3 region has the DNA TGTGCCAGCAGTTTACCAGGGGGCGTCTCCGGAGAGACCCAGTACTTC.

The chain recombines TRBV30 with TRBJ1-4; tentative D call: TRBD1 (5 bases). V was shortened by 1 base and J by 7 bases, with 13 bases between the two germline ends. CDR3 length equals 14 residues. From germline, CDR1 is GTSNPN and CDR2 SVGIG (reference sequence). The CDR3 sequence: CAWSGQTLSEKLFF. Written as DNA, the CDR3 is TGTGCCTGGAGTGGACAGACGCTTAGTGAAAAACTGTTTTTT.

The chain carries TRBV19 and TRBJ1-1; TRBD1 aligns across 9 bases. CDR3 length: 15 residues. Trimming took 5 bases from V and 4 from J; bases not matched to a gene: 8. Germline CDR1 is LNHDA and CDR2 is SQIVND (reference sequence). The CDR3 nucleotides are TGTGCCAGTAGTCCCCAGACAGGGGGAGCCACTGAAGCTTTCTTT. As protein: CASSPQTGGATEAFF.

This chain joins TRBV2 and TRBJ1-2, with a weak D call TRBD1 (6 bases). This CDR3 is built from 12 residues. V lost 8 bases and J lost 7, with 14 bases in between. Germline CDR1 and CDR2: SNHLY and FYNNEI. The CDR3 DNA sequence: TGTGCCAGCTCCCAGGGGTTCCGTGGCTACACCTTC. Translation gives CASSQGFRGYTF.